A single sample gave rise to the 16 T cell receptor beta chains below, sequenced in a study of blood T cell repertoires in COVID-19. Clones were sequenced by immunoSEQ multiplex PCR, and TCRdb holds only the in-frame ones, with some missing. This table has 150,000 to 200,000 clones, 75% to 90% appearing once. Sequencing was performed on peripheral blood. The source is a human donor with acute or convalescent COVID-19. The donor label of this sample is uncertain.

This clone was recorded only once. For the CDR3, the DNA is TGCGCCAGCAGCTCGACGTTCGGGTCCCCTGGCTACACCTTC. Translated, it gives CASSSTFGSPGYTF. The chain has TRBV5-1 and TRBJ1-2; no clear D gene. From germline, CDR1 is SGHRS and CDR2 YFSETQ. Between the trimmed V and J ends, which lost 3 bases and 7 bases, there was a span of 16 bases. This CDR3 spans 14 amino acids.

The chain employs TRBV12-3 or TRBV12-4 and TRBJ1-2; possible D gene TRBD1, 6 bases. The CDR3 has 13 residues. The V gene lost 6 bases and the J gene lost 1 base, with 9 bases spanning the gap. The CDR3 coding sequence is TGTGCCAGCAGCCCGGACAGTAACTATGGCTACACCTTC. This codes for CASSPDSNYGYTF.

The chain joins TRBV23-1 to TRBJ1-2; D unclear. TRBV23-1 is an ORF for which the function is uncertain. This CDR3 spans 13 amino acids. V was cut by 3 bases and J by 7 bases, with 12 bases left in between. The chain's CDR3 is CASSQPQVGGYTF. The DNA for the CDR3 is TGCGCCAGCAGTCAGCCGCAGGTTGGTGGCTACACCTTC.

The CDR3 DNA is TGCGCCAGCAGCCATCCCGGACAGGACAATCAGCCCCAGCATTTT. Translating gives CASSHPGQDNQPQHF. J is TRBJ1-5 and V is TRBV4-1, with 7 positions matching TRBD1. This CDR3 comprises 15 residues. Unmatched junction bases numbered 5, after V lost 3 bases and J lost 3 bases. CDR1 is MGHRA and CDR2 is YSYEKL in the germline V gene.

J is TRBJ1-2 and V is TRBV18; D not certain. The CDR3 extends over 15 amino acids. From germline, CDR1 is KGHSH and CDR2 LQKENI. Trimming took off 3 bases at V and 2 bases at J, with 13 bases between the two ends. CDR3 nucleotides: TGTGCCAGCTCACCCGTAGCGGGGTCGAACTATGGCTACACCTTC. Amino acids: CASSPVAGSNYGYTF.

The chain recombines TRBV25-1 with TRBJ2-3, with 7 nucleotides matching TRBD1. After removal of 4 bases from V and 3 bases from J, the junction contained 7 bases not matched to a gene. Germline values: CDR1 MGHDK, CDR2 SYGVNS. The CDR3 runs 15 residues. CDR3 sequence: CASSGLDRVTDTQYF. The CDR3 DNA reads as TGTGCCAGCAGTGGACTTGACAGGGTTACAGATACGCAGTATTTT.

V gene TRBV7-9 combines with J gene TRBJ1-3; D is uncertain. Germline V lookup: CDR1 SEHNR, CDR2 FQNEAQ (reference sequence). V was trimmed by 5 bases and J by 2 bases, leaving 16 bases between them. CDR3 length: 16 residues. CDR3 region: CASSLGTPGTGNTIYF. The CDR3 bases are TGTGCCAGCAGCCTCGGCACACCCGGGACTGGAAACACCATATATTTT.

The chain links TRBV18 to TRBJ2-3; tentatively, D is TRBD2 (5 bases). The V and J ends lost 3 bases and 6 bases respectively, with 16 bases between them. CDR1 is KGHSH, CDR2 LQKENI, per germline. There are 15 residues in the CDR3. CDR3 bases: TGTGCCAGCTCACCGGGGAAGGGAGACGTTGATACGCAGTATTTT. This codes for CASSPGKGDVDTQYF.

This rearrangement joins TRBV3-1 (or the pseudogene TRBV3-2) to TRBJ1-3; 8 nucleotides agree with TRBD1. The ends lost 5 bases at V and 2 bases at J; junction bases unmatched: 5. The germline V gene has CDR1 LGHDT and CDR2 YNNKEL (reference sequence). The CDR3 extends over 15 amino acids. The CDR3 loop reads CASSAYRGAGNTIYF. CDR3 coding DNA: TGTGCCAGCAGCGCCTACAGGGGGGCTGGAAACACCATATATTTT.

At least ten counts were recorded for this clone. The gene calls are TRBV5-6 and TRBJ2-7, with D perhaps TRBD1 (5 bases). Looked up from germline, CDR1 is SGHDT and CDR2 is YYEEEE. Trimming pared 4 bases from V and 2 bases from J, leaving 13 bases between. The CDR3 covers 14 residues. CDR3 protein: CASSPRQRPYEQYF. In DNA, the CDR3 is TGTGCCAGCAGCCCCCGACAGCGACCCTACGAGCAGTACTTC.

V and J are TRBV30 and TRBJ1-1; 8 positions match TRBD1. This CDR3 has 18 residues. Germline lookup yields CDR1 GTSNPN and CDR2 SVGIG (reference sequence). With 0 bases clipped from V and 4 bases from J, the junction kept 16 bases outside the gene matches. In DNA form, the CDR3 reads TGTGCCTGGAGTGTATATGTGGATTGGGGACAGGCGGGCACTGAAGCTTTCTTT. It encodes CAWSVYVDWGQAGTEAFF.

The chain has TRBV7-8 and TRBJ2-3; TRBD1 might be the D (5 bases). The CDR3 covers 15 residues. Looked up from germline, CDR1 is SGHVS and CDR2 is FQNEAQ. Trimming took off 6 bases at V and 0 bases at J, with 13 bases between the two ends. The CDR3 is CASSPTTDSTDTQYF. The CDR3 coding sequence is TGTGCCAGCAGTCCAACGACAGATAGCACAGATACGCAGTATTTT.

This clone showed up just a few times. The chain is built from TRBV28 and TRBJ2-7; the D gene is possibly TRBD1 (5 bases). V lost 7 bases and J 2 bases, leaving 6 bases between the germline ends. CDR1 and CDR2 (germline): MDHEN, SYDVKM. The CDR3 has 11 amino acids. DNA for the CDR3: TGTGCCAGCAAAGGGGCCTACGAGCAGTACTTC. Residues: CASKGAYEQYF.

The chain employs TRBV7-6 and TRBJ1-3, with D maybe TRBD1 (5 bases). Trimming took off 0 bases at V and 0 bases at J, with 18 bases between the two ends. Germline V gene lookup returns CDR1 SGHVS and CDR2 FNYEAQ. This CDR3 spans 19 amino acids. The CDR3 sequence is CASSLAPQGLPNSGNTIYF. The CDR3 DNA sequence: TGTGCCAGCAGCTTAGCGCCCCAGGGCCTTCCGAACTCTGGAAACACCATATATTTT.

The rearrangement uses TRBV18 and TRBJ1-3; TRBD1 is a possible D gene (5 bases). Germline CDR1 and CDR2: KGHSH and LQKENI. Trimming took off 3 bases at V and 0 bases at J, with 12 bases between the two ends. This CDR3 contains 16 residues. The chain's CDR3 is CASSPPNRNSGNTIYF. The CDR3 DNA reads as TGTGCCAGCTCACCGCCCAACAGGAACTCTGGAAACACCATATATTTT. Combining the CDR3 with reference TRBV18 and TRBJ1-3 gives the whole variable domain NAGVMQNPRHLVRRRGQEARLRCSPMKGHSHVYWYRQLPEEGLKFMVYLQKENIIDESGMPKERFSAEFPKEGPSILRIQQVVRGDSAAYFCASSPPNRNSGNTIYFGEGSWLTVV.

A remark on this clone: The junction departs from the called germline gene at one end, perhaps through a read error. The rearrangement links TRBV6-5 to TRBJ2-7; 11 nucleotides agree with TRBD2. Germline V gives CDR1 MNHEY, CDR2 SVGAGI. The CDR3 is 15 amino acids. The CDR3: CASTYSGGASSEQYF. In nucleotides, the CDR3 is TGTGCCAGCACATATAGCGGGGGGGCCTCCTCCGAGCAGTACTTC.